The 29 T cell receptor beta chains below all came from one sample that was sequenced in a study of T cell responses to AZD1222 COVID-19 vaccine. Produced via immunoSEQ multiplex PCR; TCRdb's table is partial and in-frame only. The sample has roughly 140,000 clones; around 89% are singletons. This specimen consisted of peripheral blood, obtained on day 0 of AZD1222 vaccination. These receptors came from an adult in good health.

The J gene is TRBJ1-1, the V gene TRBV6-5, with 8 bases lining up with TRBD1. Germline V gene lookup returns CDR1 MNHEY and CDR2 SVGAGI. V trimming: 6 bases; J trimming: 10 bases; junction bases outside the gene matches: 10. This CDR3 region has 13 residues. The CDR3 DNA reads TGTGCCAGCAGCCAACGACAGGGGAGGGGAGCTTTCTTT. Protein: CASSQRQGRGAFF.

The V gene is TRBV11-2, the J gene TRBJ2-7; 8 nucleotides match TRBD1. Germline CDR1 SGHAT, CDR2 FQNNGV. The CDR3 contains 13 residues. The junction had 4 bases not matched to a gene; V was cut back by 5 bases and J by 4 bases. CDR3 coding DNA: TGTGCCAGCAGCGACGACAGGGGATACGAGCAGTACTTC. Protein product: CASSDDRGYEQYF.

CDR3 nucleotide sequence: TGCGCCAGCAGCCAAGATTACGTTCGGGGGGCCTACGAGCAGTACTTC. Protein product: CASSQDYVRGAYEQYF. The chain combines TRBV4-1 with TRBJ2-7; the match to TRBD2 covers 7 bases. Germline lookup yields CDR1 MGHRA and CDR2 YSYEKL. CDR3 length: 16 amino acids. J was trimmed by 2 bases and V by 0 bases; bases with no gene match: 7.

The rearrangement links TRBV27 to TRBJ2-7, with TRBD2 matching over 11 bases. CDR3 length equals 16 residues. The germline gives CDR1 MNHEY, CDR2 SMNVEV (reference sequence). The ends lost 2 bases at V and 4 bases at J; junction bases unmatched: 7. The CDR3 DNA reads TGTGCCAGCAGTTTACTTACCGGGACTAGCGGATACGAGCAGTACTTC. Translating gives CASSLLTGTSGYEQYF.

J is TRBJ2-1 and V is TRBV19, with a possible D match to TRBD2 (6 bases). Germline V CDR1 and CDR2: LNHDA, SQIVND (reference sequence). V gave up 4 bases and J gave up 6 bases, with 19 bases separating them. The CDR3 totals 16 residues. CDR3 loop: CASSTPKLASANEQFF. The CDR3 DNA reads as TGTGCCAGTAGTACCCCCAAGCTAGCGAGTGCCAATGAGCAGTTCTTC.

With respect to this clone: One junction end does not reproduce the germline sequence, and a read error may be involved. Here the CDR3 DNA reads TGTGCTAGCAGCCCTCGACCCCTGGGAAGGGAGGGCTCAACTAATGAAAAACTGTTTTTT. Residues: CASSPRPLGREGSTNEKLFF. The V gene is TRBV7-7, the J gene TRBJ1-4; unclear D gene. Germline V lookup: CDR1 SSHAT, CDR2 FNYEAQ (reference sequence). The CDR3 is made up of 20 amino acids.

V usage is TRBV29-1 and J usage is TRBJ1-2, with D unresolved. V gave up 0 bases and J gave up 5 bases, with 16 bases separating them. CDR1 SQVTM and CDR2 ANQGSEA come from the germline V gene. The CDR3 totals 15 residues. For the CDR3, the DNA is TGCAGCGTTGAAGATGAGAAAGGGTGGAGGTATGGCTACACCTTC. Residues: CSVEDEKGWRYGYTF.

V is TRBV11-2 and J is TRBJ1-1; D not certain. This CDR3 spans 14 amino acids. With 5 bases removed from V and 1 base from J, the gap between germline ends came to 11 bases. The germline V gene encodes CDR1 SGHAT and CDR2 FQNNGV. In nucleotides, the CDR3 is TGTGCCAGCAGCCGTACCGCAGGGAACACTGAAGCTTTCTTT. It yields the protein CASSRTAGNTEAFF.

CDR3: CASTEEGNTEAFF. As DNA, the CDR3 is TGTGCCAGCACCGAAGAGGGGAACACTGAAGCTTTCTTT. The gene calls are TRBV2 and TRBJ1-1, with D unresolved. Germline CDR1 reads SNHLY; CDR2 reads FYNNEI. The CDR3 spans 13 residues. V lost 7 bases, J lost 1 base, and 10 bases lay in between.

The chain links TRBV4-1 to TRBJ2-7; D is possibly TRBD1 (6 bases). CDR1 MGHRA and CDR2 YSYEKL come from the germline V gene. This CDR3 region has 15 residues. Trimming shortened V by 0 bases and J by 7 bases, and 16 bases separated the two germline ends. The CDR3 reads CASSQEAGMRGEQYF. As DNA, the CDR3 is TGCGCCAGCAGCCAAGAGGCAGGGATGAGGGGGGAGCAGTACTTC.

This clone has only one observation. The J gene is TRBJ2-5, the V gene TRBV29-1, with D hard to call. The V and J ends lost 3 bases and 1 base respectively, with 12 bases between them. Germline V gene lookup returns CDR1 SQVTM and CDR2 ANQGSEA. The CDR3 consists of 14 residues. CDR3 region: CSVEDRLFQETQYF. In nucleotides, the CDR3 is TGCAGCGTTGAGGATAGGCTTTTCCAAGAGACCCAGTACTTC.

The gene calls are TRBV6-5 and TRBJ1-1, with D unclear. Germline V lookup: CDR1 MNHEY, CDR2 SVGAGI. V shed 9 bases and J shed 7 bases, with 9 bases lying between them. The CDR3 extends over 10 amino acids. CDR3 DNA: TGTGCCAGTTTTAATGGTGAAGCTTTCTTT. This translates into CASFNGEAFF.

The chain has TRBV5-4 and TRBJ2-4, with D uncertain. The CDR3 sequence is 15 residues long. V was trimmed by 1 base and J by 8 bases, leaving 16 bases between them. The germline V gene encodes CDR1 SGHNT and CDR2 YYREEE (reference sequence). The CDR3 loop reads CASSLTEEDGYIQYF. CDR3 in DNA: TGTGCCAGCAGCTTGACAGAAGAGGACGGATACATTCAGTACTTC.

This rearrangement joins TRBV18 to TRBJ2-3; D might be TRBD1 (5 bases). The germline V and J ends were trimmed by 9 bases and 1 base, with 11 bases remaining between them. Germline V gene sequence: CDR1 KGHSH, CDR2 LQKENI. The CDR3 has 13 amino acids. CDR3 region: CASSGFGTDTQYF. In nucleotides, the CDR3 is TGTGCCAGTTCAGGGTTCGGCACAGATACGCAGTATTTT.

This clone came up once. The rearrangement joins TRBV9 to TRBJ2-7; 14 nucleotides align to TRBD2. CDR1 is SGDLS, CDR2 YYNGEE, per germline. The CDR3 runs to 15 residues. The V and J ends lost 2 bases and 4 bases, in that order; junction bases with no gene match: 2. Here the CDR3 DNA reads TGTGCCAGCAGCGTCGGGACTAGCGGGAGTTACGAGCAGTACTTC. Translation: CASSVGTSGSYEQYF.

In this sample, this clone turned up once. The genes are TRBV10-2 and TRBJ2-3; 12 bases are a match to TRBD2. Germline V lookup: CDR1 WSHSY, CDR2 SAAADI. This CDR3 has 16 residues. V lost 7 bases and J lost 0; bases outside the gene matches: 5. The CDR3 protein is CASKGLAGFSTDTQYF. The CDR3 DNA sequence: TGCGCCAGCAAAGGACTAGCGGGGTTCAGCACAGATACGCAGTATTTT.

The CDR3 loop is CATSTTGRSSIEAFF. DNA of the CDR3: TGTGCCACCAGCACTACCGGACGAAGCTCGATTGAAGCTTTCTTT. The chain is built from TRBV15 and TRBJ1-1, with D uncertain. The CDR3 sequence is 15 residues long. From germline, CDR1 is LNHNV and CDR2 YYDKDF (reference sequence). Trimming removed 4 bases at V and 7 bases at J, with 19 bases between.

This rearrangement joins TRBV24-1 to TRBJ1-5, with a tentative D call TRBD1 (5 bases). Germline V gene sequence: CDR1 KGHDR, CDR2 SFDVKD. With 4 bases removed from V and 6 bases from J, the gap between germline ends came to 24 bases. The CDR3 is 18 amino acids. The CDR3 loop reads CATSENRPWVGVGQPQHF. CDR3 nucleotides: TGTGCCACCAGTGAAAACAGGCCTTGGGTGGGAGTAGGTCAGCCCCAGCATTTT.

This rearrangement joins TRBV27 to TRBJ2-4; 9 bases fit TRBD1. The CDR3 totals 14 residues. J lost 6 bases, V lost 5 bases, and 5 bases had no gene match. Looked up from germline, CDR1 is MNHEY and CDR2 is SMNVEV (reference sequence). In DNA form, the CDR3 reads TGTGCCAGCAGTCCGGGACAGGGTCCAAACATTCAGTACTTC. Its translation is CASSPGQGPNIQYF.

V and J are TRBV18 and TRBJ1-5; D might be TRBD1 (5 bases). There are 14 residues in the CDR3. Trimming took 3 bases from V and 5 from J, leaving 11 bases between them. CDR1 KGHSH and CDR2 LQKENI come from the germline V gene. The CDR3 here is CASSPAGSHQPQHF. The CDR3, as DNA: TGTGCCAGCTCACCTGCAGGGTCCCATCAGCCCCAGCATTTT.

The CDR3 loop is CASSSRQAVGNTIYF. The DNA of the CDR3 is TGTGCCAGCAGCTCTAGACAGGCCGTCGGGAACACCATATATTTT. V gene TRBV5-8 combines with J gene TRBJ1-3; D possibly corresponds to TRBD1 (6 bases). Germline V gene sequence: CDR1 SGHTS, CDR2 YDEGEE. The CDR3 runs to 15 residues. Trimming took off 3 bases at V and 7 bases at J, with 17 bases between the two ends.

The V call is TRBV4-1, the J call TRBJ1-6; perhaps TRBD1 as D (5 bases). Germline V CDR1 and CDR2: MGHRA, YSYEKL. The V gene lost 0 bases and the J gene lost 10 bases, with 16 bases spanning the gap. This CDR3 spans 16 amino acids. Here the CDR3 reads CASSQDQGSPASPLHF. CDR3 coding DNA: TGCGCCAGCAGCCAAGATCAGGGCAGTCCGGCCTCACCCCTCCACTTT.

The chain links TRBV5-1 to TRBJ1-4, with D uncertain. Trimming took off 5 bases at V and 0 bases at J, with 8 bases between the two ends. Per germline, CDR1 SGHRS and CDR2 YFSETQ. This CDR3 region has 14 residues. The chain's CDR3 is CASSPGSTNEKLFF. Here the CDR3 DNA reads TGCGCCAGCAGTCCTGGGTCAACTAATGAAAAACTGTTTTTT.

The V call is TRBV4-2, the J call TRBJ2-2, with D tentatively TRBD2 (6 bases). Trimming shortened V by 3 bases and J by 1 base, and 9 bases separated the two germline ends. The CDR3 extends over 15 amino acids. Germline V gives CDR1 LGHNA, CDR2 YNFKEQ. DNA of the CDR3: TGTGCCAGCAGCCATTCCGGGGGGAACACCGGGGAGCTGTTTTTT. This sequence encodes CASSHSGGNTGELFF.

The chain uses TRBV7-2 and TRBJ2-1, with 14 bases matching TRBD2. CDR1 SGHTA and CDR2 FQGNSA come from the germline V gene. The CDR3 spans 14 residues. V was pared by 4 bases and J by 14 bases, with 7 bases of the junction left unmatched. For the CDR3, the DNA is TGTGCCAGCAGCTCAGGACTAGCGGGGGGCCAGGAGTTCTTC. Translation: CASSSGLAGGQEFF.

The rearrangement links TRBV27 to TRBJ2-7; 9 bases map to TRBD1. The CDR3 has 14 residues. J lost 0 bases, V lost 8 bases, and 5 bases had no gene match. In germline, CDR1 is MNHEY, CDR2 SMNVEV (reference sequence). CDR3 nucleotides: TGTGCCAGCGGACAGGGGATGAGCTCCTACGAGCAGTACTTC. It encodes CASGQGMSSYEQYF.

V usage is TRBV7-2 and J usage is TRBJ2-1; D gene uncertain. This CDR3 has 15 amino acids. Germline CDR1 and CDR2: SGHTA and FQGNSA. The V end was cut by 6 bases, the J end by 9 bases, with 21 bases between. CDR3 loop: CASRHQFVAKGEQFF. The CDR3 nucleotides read TGTGCCAGCAGACATCAATTCGTGGCCAAAGGTGAGCAGTTCTTC.

In nucleotides, the CDR3 is TGTGCCAGCAGTGTTCAGGACGGCTACAATGAGCAGTTCTTC. Translation: CASSVQDGYNEQFF. The chain has TRBV6-4 and TRBJ2-1; no reliable D call. The V end lost 4 bases, the J end lost 3 bases, and 10 bases lay between the germline ends. This CDR3 has 14 amino acids. CDR1 and CDR2 from the germline V gene are MRHNA and SNTAGT.

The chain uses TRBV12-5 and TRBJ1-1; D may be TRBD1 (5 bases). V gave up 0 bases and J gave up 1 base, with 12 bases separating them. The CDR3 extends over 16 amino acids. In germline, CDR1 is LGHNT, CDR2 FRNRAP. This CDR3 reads CASGLVLGRENTEAFF. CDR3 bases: TGTGCTAGTGGTTTGGTACTCGGCAGGGAGAACACTGAAGCTTTCTTT.